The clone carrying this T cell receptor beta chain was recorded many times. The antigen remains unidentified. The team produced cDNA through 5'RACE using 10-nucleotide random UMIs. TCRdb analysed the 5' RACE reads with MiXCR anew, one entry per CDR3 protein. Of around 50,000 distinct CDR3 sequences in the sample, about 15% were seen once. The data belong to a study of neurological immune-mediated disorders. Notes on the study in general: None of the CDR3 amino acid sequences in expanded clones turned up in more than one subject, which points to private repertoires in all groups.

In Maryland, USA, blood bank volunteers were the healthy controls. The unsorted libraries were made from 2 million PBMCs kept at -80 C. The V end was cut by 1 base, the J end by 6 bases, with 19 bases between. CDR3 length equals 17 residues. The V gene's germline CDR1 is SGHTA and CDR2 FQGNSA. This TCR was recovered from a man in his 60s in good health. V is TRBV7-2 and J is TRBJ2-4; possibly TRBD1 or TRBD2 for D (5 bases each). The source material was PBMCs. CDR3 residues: CASSLVRGEGRRNIQYF. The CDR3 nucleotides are TGTGCCAGCAGCTTAGTTAGGGGAGAGGGGCGGAGAAACATTCAGTACTTC.